A selection of T cell receptor beta chains follows, all from one sample in a study of T cells after yellow fever vaccination. A single record per CDR3 protein comes from TCRdb applying MiXCR to the 5' RACE reads. The data show 360,000 or so distinct CDR3 sequences, with roughly 12% seen just once and roughly 18% held by the top ten. The sample here was PBMCs, taken on the day of the first yellow fever vaccination. These receptors were taken from a man aged 18-30 years who received the YFV17D yellow fever vaccine. Both conserved end residues are part of each CDR3. The D gene is left open where the match is weak. Some rows have no size entry. The others give once, few or many, or a class for an expanded clone.

V gene: TRBV7-8; J gene: TRBJ1-6; D gene: NA; clone size: NA; CDR3 DNA: TGTGCCAGCAGCTTAACCCCCCCGGGCAATAATTCACCCCTCCACTTT; CDR3 protein: CASSLTPPGNNSPLHF
V gene: TRBV3-1; J gene: TRBJ1-1; D gene: NA; clone size: few; CDR3 DNA: TGTGCCAGCAGCCAGGTGAACACTGAAGCTTTCTTT; CDR3 protein: CASSQVNTEAFF
V gene: TRBV11-2; J gene: TRBJ1-1; D gene: TRBD1; clone size: NA; CDR3 DNA: TGTGCCAGCAGCTTCTCAGGGGGGTACACTGAAGCTTTCTTT; CDR3 protein: CASSFSGGYTEAFF
V gene: TRBV20-1; J gene: TRBJ1-3; D gene: NA; clone size: NA; CDR3 DNA: TGCAGTGCTAGGGGGGGGTCCTCTGGAAACACCATATATTTT; CDR3 protein: CSARGGSSGNTIYF
V gene: TRBV12-3/TRBV12-4; J gene: TRBJ1-5; D gene: NA; clone size: NA; CDR3 DNA: TGTGCCAGCAGTTGGGAGGGGAACAGCAATCAGCCCCAGCATTTT; CDR3 protein: CASSWEGNSNQPQHF
V gene: TRBV6-2/TRBV6-3; J gene: TRBJ1-5; D gene: NA; clone size: NA; CDR3 DNA: TGTGCCAGCAGTTATGAGAGGGAGGGGATAAGCAATCAGCCCCAGCATTTT; CDR3 protein: CASSYEREGISNQPQHF
V gene: TRBV20-1; J gene: TRBJ2-1; D gene: TRBD2; clone size: few; CDR3 DNA: TGCAGTGCTAGAGCCCCTAGCGGGGGGCGGCCGGAGAATGAGCAGTTCTTC; CDR3 protein: CSARAPSGGRPENEQFF
V gene: TRBV6-6; J gene: TRBJ1-5; D gene: TRBD1; clone size: NA; CDR3 DNA: TGTGCCACGGGACAGTATAGCAATCAGCCCCAGCATTTT; CDR3 protein: CATGQYSNQPQHF
V gene: TRBV9; J gene: TRBJ2-7; D gene: TRBD2; clone size: few; CDR3 DNA: TGTGCCAGCAGCCCTAGCGGGGCCTCAGCCTACGAGCAGTACTTC; CDR3 protein: CASSPSGASAYEQYF
V gene: TRBV27; J gene: TRBJ2-3; D gene: TRBD1; clone size: few; CDR3 DNA: TGTGCCAGCAGTTTGACAGGGGTGCGAGATACGCAGTATTTT; CDR3 protein: CASSLTGVRDTQYF
V gene: TRBV5-6; J gene: TRBJ2-2; D gene: TRBD1; clone size: few; CDR3 DNA: TGTGCCAGCAGCTCTAGGGGACAGGGAATCGGGGAGCTGTTTTTT; CDR3 protein: CASSSRGQGIGELFF
V gene: TRBV6-5; J gene: TRBJ1-4; D gene: TRBD1; clone size: few; CDR3 DNA: TGTGCCAGCAGTTACCTCGGGACAGGGAGGCAAAAACTGTTTTTT; CDR3 protein: CASSYLGTGRQKLFF
V gene: TRBV4-3; J gene: TRBJ2-6; D gene: NA; clone size: few; CDR3 DNA: TGCGCCAGCAGCCAGAGGCGATCCCTGGGGGCCAACGTCCTGACTTTC; CDR3 protein: CASSQRRSLGANVLTF
V gene: TRBV12-3/TRBV12-4; J gene: TRBJ1-3; D gene: NA; clone size: few; CDR3 DNA: TGTGCCAGCAGTCTAGCCGGGGTAGGCACCATATATTTT; CDR3 protein: CASSLAGVGTIYF
V gene: TRBV5-1; J gene: TRBJ2-7; D gene: NA; clone size: NA; CDR3 DNA: TGCGCCAGCAGCTTGGGACAGGCATTCTCCTACGAGCAGTACTTC; CDR3 protein: CASSLGQAFSYEQYF
V gene: TRBV13; J gene: TRBJ2-7; D gene: NA; clone size: NA; CDR3 DNA: TGTGCCAGCAGCTTAGGCCCCCCAGCTCCCGAGCAGTACTTC; CDR3 protein: CASSLGPPAPEQYF
V gene: TRBV27; J gene: TRBJ2-2; D gene: TRBD1; clone size: few; CDR3 DNA: TGTGCCAGCACCCGTCCAGGGGGCGCCTCCGGGGAGCTGTTTTTT; CDR3 protein: CASTRPGGASGELFF
V gene: TRBV19; J gene: TRBJ2-1; D gene: TRBD2; clone size: few; CDR3 DNA: TGTGCCAGTAGTAAAACTAGCGGGGGGTACAATGAGCAGTTCTTC; CDR3 protein: CASSKTSGGYNEQFF
V gene: TRBV9; J gene: TRBJ1-1; D gene: NA; clone size: many; CDR3 DNA: TGTGCCAGCAGCGGGACAGTTAACACTGAAGCTTTCTTT; CDR3 protein: CASSGTVNTEAFF
V gene: TRBV9; J gene: TRBJ2-1; D gene: TRBD1; clone size: NA; CDR3 DNA: TGTGCCAGCAGCGTAGAGGGGACAGGGTATGAGCAGTTCTTC; CDR3 protein: CASSVEGTGYEQFF
V gene: TRBV5-1; J gene: TRBJ2-5; D gene: NA; clone size: few; CDR3 DNA: TGCGCCAGCAGCCCGGAACGTCACAAAGGAGAGACCCAGTACTTC; CDR3 protein: CASSPERHKGETQYF
V gene: TRBV4-3; J gene: TRBJ2-3; D gene: NA; clone size: NA; CDR3 DNA: TGCGCCAGCAGCCACCAAACAGCGGGGACATCAACAGATACGCAGTATTTT; CDR3 protein: CASSHQTAGTSTDTQYF
V gene: TRBV20-1; J gene: TRBJ1-2; D gene: NA; clone size: NA; CDR3 DNA: TGCAGTGCTAGTCTCTGGTACTATGGCTACACCTTC; CDR3 protein: CSASLWYYGYTF
V gene: TRBV28; J gene: TRBJ1-2; D gene: NA; clone size: few; CDR3 DNA: TGTGCCAGCAGTTTACCGGACAAGGGGCAAGATGGCTACACCTTC; CDR3 protein: CASSLPDKGQDGYTF
V gene: TRBV20-1; J gene: TRBJ2-7; D gene: NA; clone size: few; CDR3 DNA: TGCAGTGCTACCAGCCAACAGCGAAGCTCCTACGAGCAGTACTTC; CDR3 protein: CSATSQQRSSYEQYF
V gene: TRBV18; J gene: TRBJ2-4; D gene: TRBD1; clone size: few; CDR3 DNA: TGTGCCAGCTCACCCCCGGGACAGGGGGGGATTGTAGCCAAAAACATTCAGTACTTC; CDR3 protein: CASSPPGQGGIVAKNIQYF
V gene: TRBV20-1; J gene: TRBJ2-3; D gene: NA; clone size: NA; CDR3 DNA: TGCAGTGCTAGAGAGGGTAGAGATACGCAGTATTTT; CDR3 protein: CSAREGRDTQYF
V gene: TRBV7-3; J gene: TRBJ2-3; D gene: TRBD2; clone size: NA; CDR3 DNA: TGTGCCAGCAGCTTAACGAGGAGCGGGGACGCCACAGATACGCAGTATTTT; CDR3 protein: CASSLTRSGDATDTQYF
V gene: TRBV7-2; J gene: TRBJ1-5; D gene: NA; clone size: few; CDR3 DNA: TGTGCCAGCAGCTTAGGGTACAGGGAAAGTCAGCCCCAGCATTTT; CDR3 protein: CASSLGYRESQPQHF
V gene: TRBV10-1; J gene: TRBJ2-7; D gene: NA; clone size: many; CDR3 DNA: TGCGCCAGCAGTGAGTCGATTGGGGGGACCCCTATTCGGCGGTACTTC; CDR3 protein: CASSESIGGTPIRRYF
V gene: TRBV27; J gene: TRBJ2-5; D gene: NA; clone size: NA; CDR3 DNA: TGTGCCAGCAGTTTACGGGGGTATCTAAGCAACCCCCAAGAGACCCAGTACTTC; CDR3 protein: CASSLRGYLSNPQETQYF
V gene: TRBV7-2; J gene: TRBJ2-2; D gene: NA; clone size: NA; CDR3 DNA: TGTGCCAGCAGCTTAGAGGCGGTTATGACCGGGGAGCTGTTTTTT; CDR3 protein: CASSLEAVMTGELFF
V gene: TRBV7-3; J gene: TRBJ2-2; D gene: NA; clone size: few; CDR3 DNA: TGTGCCAGCAGAAAGGGGCACGCCGGGGAGCTGTTTTTT; CDR3 protein: CASRKGHAGELFF
V gene: TRBV27; J gene: TRBJ2-1; D gene: NA; clone size: NA; CDR3 DNA: TGTGCCAGCAGATGGGGGGCGATCAATGAGCAGTTCTTC; CDR3 protein: CASRWGAINEQFF
V gene: TRBV12-3/TRBV12-4; J gene: TRBJ1-3; D gene: NA; clone size: many; CDR3 DNA: TGTGCCAGCCATCGGAGGGGCCTGGTCCTCTCTGGAAACACCATATATTTT; CDR3 protein: CASHRRGLVLSGNTIYF
V gene: TRBV20-1; J gene: TRBJ1-5; D gene: NA; clone size: few; CDR3 DNA: TGCAGTGCTCCACTCCGGATGGGCAATCAGCCCCAGCATTTT; CDR3 protein: CSAPLRMGNQPQHF
V gene: TRBV5-1; J gene: TRBJ2-1; D gene: TRBD2; clone size: NA; CDR3 DNA: TGCGCCAGCAGCCCTGGGAGCGGGGGGGCCTACAATGAGCAGTTCTTC; CDR3 protein: CASSPGSGGAYNEQFF
V gene: TRBV23-1; J gene: TRBJ1-1; D gene: NA; clone size: few; CDR3 DNA: TGCGCCAGCATCTCTCCGGGGGACTTGAACACTGAAGCTTTCTTT; CDR3 protein: CASISPGDLNTEAFF
V gene: TRBV7-2; J gene: TRBJ2-3; D gene: NA; clone size: few; CDR3 DNA: TGTGCCAGCAGCTTATCCTGGGGCACAGATACGCAGTATTTT; CDR3 protein: CASSLSWGTDTQYF
V gene: TRBV12-3/TRBV12-4; J gene: TRBJ2-1; D gene: TRBD2; clone size: few; CDR3 DNA: TGTGCCAGCAGTTTATTATCTTTGGGGGGGATCAACAATGAGCAGTTCTTC; CDR3 protein: CASSLLSLGGINNEQFF
V gene: TRBV4-2; J gene: TRBJ1-6; D gene: TRBD1; clone size: few; CDR3 DNA: TGTGCCAGCAGCCAACCACAGGGGTCACCCCTCCACTTT; CDR3 protein: CASSQPQGSPLHF
V gene: TRBV10-3; J gene: TRBJ1-4; D gene: TRBD1; clone size: few; CDR3 DNA: TGTGCCATCAGTGAATTACCCGGGACAGGAAAAGGTGAAAAACTGTTTTTT; CDR3 protein: CAISELPGTGKGEKLFF